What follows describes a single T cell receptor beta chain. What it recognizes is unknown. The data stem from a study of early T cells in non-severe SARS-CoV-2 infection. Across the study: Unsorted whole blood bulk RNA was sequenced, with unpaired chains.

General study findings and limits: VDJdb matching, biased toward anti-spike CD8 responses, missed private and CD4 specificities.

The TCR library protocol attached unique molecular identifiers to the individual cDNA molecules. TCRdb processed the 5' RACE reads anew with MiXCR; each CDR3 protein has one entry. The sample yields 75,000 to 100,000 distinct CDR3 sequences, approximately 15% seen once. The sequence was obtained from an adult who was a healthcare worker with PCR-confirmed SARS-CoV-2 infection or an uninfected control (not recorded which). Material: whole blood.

CDR3 coding DNA: TGTGCCAGCAGTGAAAACCCGGGACAGGGGACTGAAGCTTTCTTT. Translated, it gives CASSENPGQGTEAFF. This chain uses TRBV2 with TRBJ1-1; TRBD1 matches at 10 bases. J lost 5 bases, V lost 2 bases, and 5 bases had no gene match. CDR3 length: 15 residues. The V gene's germline CDR1 is SNHLY and CDR2 FYNNEI.